This is a list of T cell receptor beta chains from one sample in a study of shared clonotypes between healthy human individuals. Produced via immunoSEQ multiplex PCR; TCRdb's table is partial and in-frame only. The data show 2 million to 2.5 million clones, 80% to 95% seen once. Sequences were obtained from naive CD4+ T cells from PBMCs. The receptor source for this set is a man between 18 and 29 years old in good health. Some clones in this sample may be carry-over from other donors' samples. The CDR3 runs from the conserved cysteine through the conserved F or W. A D gene is named only where the DNA matches it firmly. Clone size is shown for a subset of rows, as once, few, many or a class of expanded clone.

j_call	d_call	clone_size	v_call	cdr3_aa	cdr3_nt
TRBJ1-3	NA	NA	TRBV5-6	CASSLVGSSGNTIYF	TGTGCCAGCAGCTTGGTAGGAAGCTCTGGAAACACCATATATTTT
TRBJ2-7	NA	NA	TRBV10-1	CASDYLQKNSYEQYF	TGCGCCAGCGACTACTTGCAGAAAAACTCCTACGAGCAGTACTTC
TRBJ2-7	NA	NA	TRBV28	CASVPEGNAIYEQYF	TGTGCCAGCGTGCCAGAGGGGAACGCGATCTACGAGCAGTACTTC
TRBJ2-1	NA	NA	TRBV6-5	CASRRPGGGQAEQFF	TGTGCCAGCAGGAGACCGGGGGGGGGACAGGCTGAGCAGTTCTTC
TRBJ2-6	TRBD1	NA	TRBV7-2	CASSFQTGTGANVLTF	TGTGCCAGCAGCTTCCAGACAGGGACGGGGGCCAACGTCCTGACTTTC
TRBJ2-2	NA	NA	TRBV28	CATRTSHTGELFF	TGTGCCACACGGACGTCCCACACCGGGGAGCTGTTTTTT
TRBJ1-1	NA	NA	TRBV6-5	CASSYLQWTEAFF	TGTGCCAGCAGTTACTTACAATGGACTGAAGCTTTCTTT
TRBJ2-5	TRBD2	NA	TRBV28	CASSISVGRETQETQYF	TGTGCCAGCAGTATCTCCGTAGGGAGGGAAACACAAGAGACCCAGTACTTC
TRBJ2-7	TRBD1	NA	TRBV5-1	CASSEGQGAYEQYF	TGCGCCAGCAGCGAGGGACAGGGGGCCTACGAGCAGTACTTC
TRBJ2-7	NA	NA	TRBV28	CASRSGGHEQYF	TGTGCCAGCAGGTCCGGAGGCCACGAGCAGTACTTC
TRBJ1-2	NA	NA	TRBV5-1	CASSALPGPAGYTF	TGCGCCAGCAGCGCATTGCCGGGTCCCGCTGGCTACACCTTC
TRBJ2-6	NA	NA	TRBV5-1	CASSLAGSGANVLTF	TGCGCCAGCAGCTTGGCAGGCAGTGGGGCCAACGTCCTGACTTTC
TRBJ2-3	NA	NA	TRBV27	CASSRGTFGTDTQYF	TGTGCCAGCAGTCGGGGGACTTTCGGCACAGATACGCAGTATTTT
TRBJ2-1	NA	NA	TRBV6-4	CASSDRSAQLGEQFF	TGTGCCAGCAGTGACAGGTCAGCGCAGCTGGGTGAGCAGTTCTTC
TRBJ2-1	NA	NA	TRBV6-5	CASSRTLHNEQFF	TGTGCCAGCAGTCGGACTCTCCACAATGAGCAGTTCTTC
TRBJ2-3	NA	NA	TRBV28	CASSPLRGRTDTQYF	TGTGCCAGCAGCCCCCTAAGGGGTCGCACAGATACGCAGTATTTT
TRBJ2-5	NA	NA	TRBV30	CAWSTESQETQYF	TGTGCCTGGAGCACGGAGTCCCAAGAGACCCAGTACTTC
TRBJ1-4	TRBD1	NA	TRBV18	CASSLQTGANEKLFF	TGTGCCAGCTCACTACAGACAGGGGCTAATGAAAAACTGTTTTTT
TRBJ2-1	NA	NA	TRBV15	CATSRPPREQFF	TGTGCCACCAGCAGGCCCCCGCGTGAGCAGTTCTTC
TRBJ1-2	NA	NA	TRBV6-5	CASSYSRTTNYGYTF	TGTGCCAGCAGTTACTCGAGGACAACTAACTATGGCTACACCTTC
TRBJ1-5	NA	NA	TRBV2	CASTQAENQPQHF	TGTGCCAGCACTCAGGCGGAGAACCAGCCCCAGCATTTT
TRBJ2-2	NA	NA	TRBV11-3	CASSLDPPPGELFF	TGTGCCAGCAGCTTAGATCCCCCACCGGGGGAGCTGTTTTTT
TRBJ2-3	NA	NA	TRBV5-6	CASSLSGSTDTQYF	TGTGCCAGCAGCCTTAGCGGTAGCACAGATACGCAGTATTTT
TRBJ2-4	NA	NA	TRBV13	CASSSAPEAEWVKNIQYF	TGTGCCAGCAGCTCCGCCCCGGAGGCGGAGTGGGTCAAAAACATTCAGTACTTC
TRBJ2-7	TRBD1	NA	TRBV18	CASSPLDRAEQYF	TGTGCCAGCTCACCCCTCGACAGGGCCGAGCAGTACTTC
TRBJ1-2	NA	NA	TRBV11-2	CASSLVSKGVRDGYTF	TGTGCCAGCAGCTTAGTGTCAAAGGGGGTAAGGGATGGCTACACCTTC
TRBJ1-2	NA	NA	TRBV15	CATSRDHQGPYGYTF	TGTGCCACCAGCAGAGATCATCAGGGGCCCTATGGCTACACCTTC
TRBJ2-1	NA	once	TRBV6-5	CATSPGRSTKEQFF	TGTGCCACTTCCCCGGGACGGAGCACCAAGGAGCAGTTCTTC
TRBJ2-7	NA	NA	TRBV28	CASSLLGGGDLYEQYF	TGTGCCAGCAGTTTATTAGGAGGGGGCGATCTCTACGAGCAGTACTTC
TRBJ1-1	NA	NA	TRBV2	CASSDRGWEAFF	TGTGCCAGCAGTGACAGGGGCTGGGAAGCTTTCTTT
TRBJ2-3	TRBD2	NA	TRBV5-4	CASSREGRDTQYF	TGTGCCAGCAGCCGGGAGGGCCGAGATACGCAGTATTTT
TRBJ1-5	NA	NA	TRBV5-1	CASSLGDRSNQPQHF	TGCGCCAGCAGCTTGGGGGACCGTAGCAATCAGCCCCAGCATTTT
TRBJ1-2	NA	NA	TRBV6-5	CASSYGPRYGYTF	TGTGCCAGCAGTTACGGACCGCGCTATGGCTACACCTTC
TRBJ2-1	TRBD2	NA	TRBV7-9	CATRAGYNEQFF	TGTGCCACCCGAGCGGGATACAATGAGCAGTTCTTC
TRBJ2-4	NA	NA	TRBV5-1	CASSLAGGSTAQYF	TGCGCCAGCAGCTTGGCCGGGGGCTCCACCGCTCAGTACTTC
TRBJ2-1	NA	NA	TRBV30	CAWSSTTGCQFF	TGTGCCTGGAGTTCCACTACCGGTTGTCAGTTCTTC
TRBJ2-7	TRBD2	NA	TRBV5-4	CASSSAGGPGEQYF	TGTGCCAGCAGCTCAGCGGGAGGGCCGGGGGAGCAGTACTTC
TRBJ1-3	NA	NA	TRBV7-3	CASSPPGKDSGNTIYF	TGTGCCAGCAGCCCCCCCGGCAAAGACTCTGGAAACACCATATATTTT
TRBJ2-7	TRBD1	NA	TRBV27	CASSWTGLSYEQYF	TGTGCCAGCAGTTGGACAGGGCTCTCCTACGAGCAGTACTTC
TRBJ2-7	NA	NA	TRBV7-8	CASSSRYEQYF	TGTGCCAGCAGCTCCCGCTACGAGCAGTACTTC
TRBJ1-4	TRBD1	NA	TRBV7-2	CASSSQQGTNEKLFF	TGTGCCAGCAGCTCCCAACAGGGGACTAATGAAAAACTGTTTTTT
TRBJ1-2	NA	NA	TRBV7-9	CASSLTIESYGYTF	TGTGCCAGCAGCTTAACGATCGAGAGCTATGGCTACACCTTC
TRBJ2-7	NA	NA	TRBV28	CASSRAGSSYEQYF	TGTGCCAGCAGTAGAGCTGGTAGCTCCTACGAGCAGTACTTC
TRBJ1-4	TRBD1	NA	TRBV30	CAWSVTGAIEKLFF	TGTGCCTGGAGTGTAACAGGGGCGATTGAAAAACTGTTTTTT
TRBJ1-2	NA	NA	TRBV11-2	CASSPLTYGYTF	TGTGCCAGCAGCCCTTTAACCTATGGCTACACCTTC
TRBJ2-7	TRBD2	NA	TRBV6-1	CASNKRLAGDHEQYF	TGTGCCAGCAACAAGCGACTAGCGGGAGATCACGAGCAGTACTTC
TRBJ2-7	TRBD2	NA	TRBV27	CASGTSGVYEQYF	TGTGCCAGCGGGACTAGCGGGGTCTACGAGCAGTACTTC